Listed below are T cell receptor beta chains from one sample, sequenced in a study of blood T cell repertoires in COVID-19. Sequencing was performed with immunoSEQ multiplex PCR; in TCRdb, only in-frame clones are kept and a portion is missing. The sample carries 490,000 or so clones, 80% to 90% recorded once. The sample was PBMCs or T cells enriched from blood (not recorded which). The receptors come from a woman in her sixties who had recovered from COVID-19. Both conserved end residues are part of each CDR3. D genes are given only for firm matches.

v_call: TRBV7-9; d_call: -; cdr3_length: 17; cdr3_aa: CASRPGGGVGLTNGYTF
v_call: TRBV19; d_call: -; cdr3_length: 15; cdr3_aa: CASRSPGAGFGGQFF
v_call: TRBV4-1; d_call: -; cdr3_length: 13; cdr3_aa: CASSQVRGTEAFF
v_call: TRBV5-4; d_call: TRBD1; cdr3_length: 15; cdr3_aa: CASSLAGTGGNEQFF
v_call: TRBV6-5; d_call: TRBD2; cdr3_length: 15; cdr3_aa: CASLLAQTIQETQYF
v_call: TRBV3-1/TRBV3-2; d_call: TRBD1; cdr3_length: 15; cdr3_aa: CASSQGEGGPDTQYF
v_call: TRBV2; d_call: TRBD1; cdr3_length: 15; cdr3_aa: CASSRQTGQVSPLHF
v_call: TRBV5-8; d_call: -; cdr3_length: 13; cdr3_aa: CASSLTGNTEAFF
v_call: TRBV4-1; d_call: TRBD1; cdr3_length: 16; cdr3_aa: CASSQEAATGINEQYF
v_call: TRBV19; d_call: TRBD1; cdr3_length: 14; cdr3_aa: CASTRTGVGEKLFF
v_call: TRBV11-3; d_call: TRBD1; cdr3_length: 13; cdr3_aa: CASLGQGCQPQHF
v_call: TRBV21-1; d_call: -; cdr3_length: 16; cdr3_aa: CASSKWVKGEETEAFF
v_call: TRBV7-2; d_call: TRBD1; cdr3_length: 15; cdr3_aa: CASSRTGEAGNTIYF
v_call: TRBV19; d_call: -; cdr3_length: 17; cdr3_aa: CASAGASPYLNTGELFF
v_call: TRBV18; d_call: TRBD1; cdr3_length: 14; cdr3_aa: CASSFRGRGTEAFF
v_call: TRBV9; d_call: -; cdr3_length: 13; cdr3_aa: CASSVDGGRGQYF
v_call: TRBV18; d_call: TRBD1; cdr3_length: 17; cdr3_aa: CASSPLGQGWNGNTIYF
v_call: TRBV3-1/TRBV3-2; d_call: -; cdr3_length: 17; cdr3_aa: CASSQRSSLRGNTEAFF
v_call: TRBV5-1; d_call: -; cdr3_length: 13; cdr3_aa: CASSLDLNTEAFF
v_call: TRBV6-6; d_call: TRBD2; cdr3_length: 14; cdr3_aa: CASRPGLGTDTQYF
v_call: TRBV5-1; d_call: -; cdr3_length: 12; cdr3_aa: CASRQQGEKLFF
v_call: TRBV3-1/TRBV3-2; d_call: -; cdr3_length: 11; cdr3_aa: CATGVTGGYTF
v_call: TRBV12-3/TRBV12-4; d_call: -; cdr3_length: 13; cdr3_aa: CASSPQGNQPQHF
v_call: TRBV2; d_call: -; cdr3_length: 15; cdr3_aa: CASWGAKRDSYGYTF
v_call: TRBV27; d_call: TRBD1; cdr3_length: 14; cdr3_aa: CASEPGQGRSPLHF
v_call: TRBV4-1; d_call: -; cdr3_length: 16; cdr3_aa: CASSQVLGSSGNTIYF
v_call: TRBV6-6; d_call: TRBD1; cdr3_length: 15; cdr3_aa: CASSYAGQGKETQYF
v_call: TRBV24-1; d_call: -; cdr3_length: 15; cdr3_aa: CATSDTGDSQETQYF
v_call: TRBV6-1; d_call: TRBD1; cdr3_length: 15; cdr3_aa: CASSEGQGTAYEQYF
v_call: TRBV28; d_call: TRBD2; cdr3_length: 23; cdr3_aa: CASSLFGVDLGLAGSRETGELFF
v_call: TRBV2; d_call: -; cdr3_length: 13; cdr3_aa: CATPTGTNDGYTF
v_call: TRBV19; d_call: TRBD2; cdr3_length: 16; cdr3_aa: CASSISGGAFRNEQFF
v_call: TRBV7-9; d_call: -; cdr3_length: 15; cdr3_aa: CASSSTQGLGEKLFF
v_call: TRBV24-1; d_call: -; cdr3_length: 14; cdr3_aa: CATSFSDRTGELFF
v_call: TRBV5-1; d_call: TRBD1; cdr3_length: 18; cdr3_aa: CASSLAPDRGPSYNEQFF
v_call: TRBV19; d_call: TRBD2; cdr3_length: 15; cdr3_aa: CASSPASGGAYTQYF
v_call: TRBV5-4; d_call: -; cdr3_length: 17; cdr3_aa: CASSASPGQGLNEKLFF
v_call: TRBV12-3/TRBV12-4; d_call: -; cdr3_length: 12; cdr3_aa: CASKEGQNIQYF
v_call: TRBV7-2; d_call: -; cdr3_length: 14; cdr3_aa: CASSSGGSSAKLFF
v_call: TRBV19; d_call: -; cdr3_length: 15; cdr3_aa: CASSLEGPGANVLTF
v_call: TRBV4-2; d_call: TRBD2; cdr3_length: 15; cdr3_aa: CASSQGLAGYNEQFF
v_call: TRBV5-4; d_call: TRBD1; cdr3_length: 16; cdr3_aa: CASSSGQGAKSEKLFF
v_call: TRBV7-8; d_call: -; cdr3_length: 15; cdr3_aa: CASSSRGRDNQPQHF
v_call: TRBV6-1; d_call: -; cdr3_length: 17; cdr3_aa: CASSESDRSSYNSPLHF
v_call: TRBV12-5; d_call: -; cdr3_length: 15; cdr3_aa: CASGLMAAIYNEQFF
v_call: TRBV2; d_call: -; cdr3_length: 14; cdr3_aa: CASTRAGVAGELFF
v_call: TRBV5-1; d_call: -; cdr3_length: 13; cdr3_aa: CASSLASGRELFF
v_call: TRBV4-1; d_call: TRBD2; cdr3_length: 16; cdr3_aa: CASSQDGGGAYNEQFF
v_call: TRBV5-8; d_call: TRBD2; cdr3_length: 12; cdr3_aa: CASSGTSLGQFF
v_call: TRBV2; d_call: -; cdr3_length: 13; cdr3_aa: CATSQGLSYEQYF
v_call: TRBV29-1; d_call: -; cdr3_length: 13; cdr3_aa: CSVGQGLNQPQHF
v_call: TRBV11-2; d_call: TRBD1; cdr3_length: 15; cdr3_aa: CASSLTQGDIEPQHF
v_call: TRBV10-2; d_call: -; cdr3_length: 15; cdr3_aa: CASTSGGGGNQPQHF
v_call: TRBV12-5; d_call: -; cdr3_length: 17; cdr3_aa: CASGLVLWGGSNYGYTF
v_call: TRBV29-1; d_call: -; cdr3_length: 14; cdr3_aa: CSALVSLSGNTIYF
v_call: TRBV5-6; d_call: -; cdr3_length: 16; cdr3_aa: CASSLTGFYSYNEQFF
v_call: TRBV6-4; d_call: TRBD2; cdr3_length: 13; cdr3_aa: CASSAGGGNEQFF
v_call: TRBV9; d_call: -; cdr3_length: 17; cdr3_aa: CASSVEAVTGGYNEQFF
v_call: TRBV27; d_call: -; cdr3_length: 14; cdr3_aa: CASRGGQINQPQHF
v_call: TRBV5-4; d_call: -; cdr3_length: 13; cdr3_aa: CASSLGVGQPQHF